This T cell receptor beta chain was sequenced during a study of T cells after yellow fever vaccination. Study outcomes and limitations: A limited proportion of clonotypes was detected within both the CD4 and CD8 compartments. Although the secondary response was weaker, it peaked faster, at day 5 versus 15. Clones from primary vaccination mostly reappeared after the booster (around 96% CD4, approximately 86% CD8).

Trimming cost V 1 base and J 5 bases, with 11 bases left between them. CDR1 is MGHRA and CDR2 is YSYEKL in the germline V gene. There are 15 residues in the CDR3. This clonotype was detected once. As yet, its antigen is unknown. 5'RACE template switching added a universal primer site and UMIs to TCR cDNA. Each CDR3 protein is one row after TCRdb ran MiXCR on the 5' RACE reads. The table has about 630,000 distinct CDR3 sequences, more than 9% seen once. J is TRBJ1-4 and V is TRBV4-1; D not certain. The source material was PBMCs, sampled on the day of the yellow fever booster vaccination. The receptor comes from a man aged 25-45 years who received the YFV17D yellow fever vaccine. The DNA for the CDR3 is TGCGCCAGCAGCCAAGTAAGCGGGTGGAATGAAAAACTGTTTTTT. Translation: CASSQVSGWNEKLFF.